This entry lists 32 T cell receptor beta chains sequenced from one sample in a study of T cell responses to AZD1222 COVID-19 vaccine. This table comes from immunoSEQ multiplex PCR, and its TCRdb copy is limited to in-frame clones, with some not included. The repertoire holds 150,000 or so clones, with around 91% as singletons. Sequencing used peripheral blood, obtained on day 0 of AZD1222 vaccination. All receptors come from an adult in good health.

This chain connects TRBV19 to TRBJ1-3; a weak D match, TRBD1 (5 bases). Germline assignment: CDR1 LNHDA and CDR2 SQIVND (reference sequence). The ends were cut back, 11 bases at V and 4 bases at J, with 15 bases in the middle. This CDR3 contains 13 residues. The DNA of the CDR3 is TGTGCCGCGGGGGGAGATTTAGGAAACACCATATATTTT. This encodes CAAGGDLGNTIYF.

CDR3 loop: CASSPDSSTDTQYF. The CDR3 nucleotides are TGTGCCAGCAGCCCGGACAGTAGCACAGATACGCAGTATTTT. The chain is built from TRBV5-4 and TRBJ2-3; perhaps TRBD1 as D (6 bases). The CDR3 loop spans 14 amino acids. Germline lookup yields CDR1 SGHNT and CDR2 YYREEE (reference sequence). The V gene lost 4 bases and the J gene lost 0 bases, with 9 bases spanning the gap.

Here the CDR3 reads CASSFLGGRETQYF. The DNA of the CDR3 is TGCGCCAGCAGCTTCCTGGGGGGCCGGGAGACCCAGTACTTC. The chain has TRBV5-1 and TRBJ2-5; the D gene could be TRBD1 or TRBD2 (6 bases each). CDR3 size: 14 residues. The germline V gene has CDR1 SGHRS and CDR2 YFSETQ. The germline V and J ends were trimmed by 2 bases and 5 bases, with 13 bases remaining between them.

This chain uses TRBV5-4 with TRBJ1-6; D unresolved. The CDR3 is 15 residues long. The germline V and J ends were trimmed by 4 bases and 3 bases, with 11 bases remaining between them. Germline-derived CDR1 and CDR2 are SGHNT and YYREEE (reference sequence). The DNA of the CDR3 is TGTGCCAGCAGCCCGGACGCTGTCTATAATTCACCCCTCCACTTT. It codes for CASSPDAVYNSPLHF.

A single count supports this clone. The V call is TRBV12-3 or TRBV12-4, the J call TRBJ1-2; D is undetermined. The CDR3 is 13 residues long. The ends were cut back, 3 bases at V and 2 bases at J, with 7 bases in the middle. The CDR3, as DNA: TGTGCCAGCAGTTTGATGGACAACTATGGCTACACCTTC. This encodes CASSLMDNYGYTF.

The CDR3 loop is CASSLIQGRTEAFF. The DNA for the CDR3 is TGTGCCAGCAGCTTGATACAGGGTCGGACTGAAGCTTTCTTT. The chain employs TRBV6-2 or TRBV6-3 and TRBJ1-1; tentative D call: TRBD1 (6 bases). Trimming cost V 6 bases and J 5 bases, with 16 bases left between them. This CDR3 spans 14 amino acids. Germline V CDR1 and CDR2: MNHEY, SVGEGT.

V usage is TRBV27 and J usage is TRBJ1-2, with D hard to call. Trimming took off 6 bases at V and 4 bases at J, with 9 bases between the two ends. The CDR3 runs 12 residues. The germline CDR1 and CDR2 sequences are MNHEY and SMNVEV (reference sequence). The CDR3 protein is CASSSDGYGYTF. CDR3 coding DNA: TGTGCCAGCAGCTCGGACGGCTATGGCTACACCTTC.

This rearrangement joins TRBV18 to TRBJ1-2; possibly TRBD1 for D (5 bases). V dropped 3 bases and J dropped 5 bases, with 13 bases sitting between them. Germline CDR1 reads KGHSH; CDR2 reads LQKENI. The CDR3 extends over 14 amino acids. In nucleotides, the CDR3 is TGTGCCAGCTCACCCCCGGGGCCGCCGTATGGCTACACCTTC. Amino acids: CASSPPGPPYGYTF.

The chain is built from TRBV7-9 and TRBJ2-5; D is undetermined. The CDR3 runs to 17 residues. With 5 bases removed from V and 2 bases from J, the gap between germline ends came to 21 bases. CDR1 SEHNR and CDR2 FQNEAQ come from the germline V gene (reference sequence). In DNA form, the CDR3 reads TGTGCCAGCAGCAAGCTTTCCTCCGGTCTTTTACAAGAGACCCAGTACTTC. Amino acids: CASSKLSSGLLQETQYF.

This chain uses TRBV6-5 with TRBJ1-2, with 8 bases aligning to TRBD1. Germline CDR1 is MNHEY and CDR2 is SVGAGI. J was trimmed by 5 bases and V by 5 bases; bases with no gene match: 4. The CDR3 has 13 amino acids. CDR3 nucleotide sequence: TGTGCCAGCAGTCCGGGGACAGGTTATGGCTACACCTTC. Protein: CASSPGTGYGYTF.

This chain connects TRBV5-1 to TRBJ1-4; D not resolved. CDR3 length: 14 amino acids. V was cut by 2 bases and J by 6 bases, with 11 bases left in between. Looked up from germline, CDR1 is SGHRS and CDR2 is YFSETQ. CDR3 amino acids: CASSFSLSDEKLFF. The CDR3 nucleotides are TGCGCCAGCAGCTTCTCCCTAAGTGATGAAAAACTGTTTTTT. Full variable domain (rest looked up from reference TRBV5-1 and TRBJ1-4): KAGVTQTPRYLIKTRGQQVTLSCSPISGHRSVSWYQQTPGQGLQFLFEYFSETQRNKGNFPGRFSGRQFSNSRSEMNVSTLELGDSALYLCASSFSLSDEKLFFGSGTQLSVL.

The chain carries TRBV27 and TRBJ2-1, with D perhaps matching TRBD1 or TRBD2 (7 bases each). CDR1 is MNHEY, CDR2 SMNVEV, per germline (reference sequence). The CDR3 length is 14 residues. Deletions cut 6 bases from V and 2 bases from J, with 11 bases between. The CDR3 DNA is TGTGCCAGCAGGACAGGGAGGGCCTACAATGAGCAGTTCTTC. Translation: CASRTGRAYNEQFF.

This chain joins TRBV3-1 (or the pseudogene TRBV3-2) and TRBJ2-3; no firm D call. Germline V gene data show CDR1 as LGHDT and CDR2 as YNNKEL (reference sequence). The CDR3 extends over 18 amino acids. Deletions cut 0 bases from V and 0 bases from J, with 16 bases between. The CDR3 loop is CASSQDHGIGRSTDTQYF. In DNA, the CDR3 is TGTGCCAGCAGCCAAGATCATGGTATCGGGCGGAGCACAGATACGCAGTATTTT.

The chain carries TRBV7-2 and TRBJ2-5, with TRBD2 identical over 12 bases. V trimming: 0 bases; J trimming: 5 bases; junction bases outside the gene matches: 4. CDR3 length: 16 residues. Germline values: CDR1 SGHTA, CDR2 FQGNSA. CDR3 in DNA: TGTGCCAGCAGCTTAGCACTAGCGGGGGGCGGGGAGACCCAGTACTTC. This gives the protein CASSLALAGGGETQYF.

The chain has TRBV7-9 and TRBJ1-3; 9 bases agree with TRBD1. CDR3 length: 16 amino acids. V lost 5 bases, J lost 0 bases, and 5 bases stayed unmatched. Germline-derived CDR1 and CDR2 are SEHNR and FQNEAQ (reference sequence). The CDR3 is CASSAGTGSSGNTIYF. DNA of the CDR3: TGTGCCAGCAGCGCGGGGACAGGGAGCTCTGGAAACACCATATATTTT.

The chain links TRBV18 to TRBJ1-2; D is unresolved. Germline CDR1 reads KGHSH; CDR2 reads LQKENI. This CDR3 has 11 residues. The CDR3, as DNA: TGTGACCAGAGGTTCACCTATGGCTACACCTTC. As protein: CDQRFTYGYTF.

The chain combines TRBV9 with TRBJ1-2, with TRBD1 as a possible D gene (5 bases). Trimming removed 0 bases at V and 8 bases at J, with 11 bases between. From germline, CDR1 is SGDLS and CDR2 YYNGEE. There are 13 residues in the CDR3. In DNA form, the CDR3 reads TGTGCCAGCAGCGTAGGGGACCTTGGGGGCTACACCTTC. Translated: CASSVGDLGGYTF. The full variable domain, its missing parts supplied by reference TRBV9 and TRBJ1-2, is DSGVTQTPKHLITATGQRVTLRCSPRSGDLSVYWYQQSLDQGLQFLIQYYNGEERAKGNILERFSAQQFPDLHSELNLSSLELGDSALYFCASSVGDLGGYTFGSGTRLTVV.

The chain combines TRBV3-1 (or the pseudogene TRBV3-2) with TRBJ2-5; 8 nucleotides align to TRBD2. Germline V gene lookup returns CDR1 LGHDT and CDR2 YNNKEL (reference sequence). J was trimmed by 7 bases and V by 0 bases; bases with no gene match: 7. CDR3 size: 15 residues. The CDR3 DNA follows: TGTGCCAGCAGCCAAGATTCAGCGGGGGCAGGGACCCAGTACTTC. Encoded protein: CASSQDSAGAGTQYF.

The chain is built from TRBV10-2 and TRBJ1-2; D is perhaps TRBD1 (5 bases). V gave up 6 bases and J gave up 3 bases, with 23 bases separating them. The germline V gene encodes CDR1 WSHSY and CDR2 SAAADI. CDR3 length: 17 residues. CDR3 in amino acids: CASSPEFGGVGDYGYTF. The DNA of the CDR3 is TGCGCCAGCAGCCCCGAATTCGGGGGGGTAGGAGACTATGGCTACACCTTC.

In nucleotides, the CDR3 is TGTGCCACCAGCAGCATGGGATCCTCTTATGGCTACACCTTC. Its translation: CATSSMGSSYGYTF. This rearrangement joins TRBV15 to TRBJ1-2; D not certain. Germline V CDR1 and CDR2: LNHNV, YYDKDF (reference sequence). V was cut by 3 bases and J by 5 bases, with 13 bases left in between. The CDR3 covers 14 residues.

The V and J genes are TRBV7-6 and TRBJ2-6; possibly TRBD1 or TRBD2 for D (5 bases each). Germline values: CDR1 SGHVS, CDR2 FNYEAQ. The CDR3 has 17 amino acids. V lost 7 bases to trimming and J lost 4 bases, with 20 bases between them. The CDR3 DNA sequence: TGTGCCAGCACCGAGGGGTCCGGGGAAGTCGGGGCCAACGTCCTGACTTTC. Translated, it gives CASTEGSGEVGANVLTF.

CDR3 in DNA: TGTGCCAGCAGCTTTGCTCAGGGATCTGGAAACACCATATATTTT. Amino acids: CASSFAQGSGNTIYF. The rearrangement joins TRBV7-3 to TRBJ1-3; D is perhaps TRBD1 (5 bases). The CDR3 spans 15 residues. With 3 bases removed from V and 1 base from J, the gap between germline ends came to 10 bases. CDR1 is SGHTA, CDR2 FQGTGA, per germline.

V gene TRBV6-5 combines with J gene TRBJ1-1; 8 bases are shared with TRBD1. The CDR3 runs to 15 residues. Germline V gene data show CDR1 as MNHEY and CDR2 as SVGAGI. V shed 0 bases, J shed 11 bases, and the junction held 11 bases outside the gene matches. CDR3 nucleotides: TGTGCCAGCAGTTACTCGACGGGACAGGCGGCGGCCGCTTTCTTT. This sequence encodes CASSYSTGQAAAAFF.

The V and J genes are TRBV25-1 and TRBJ1-2; possibly TRBD1 for D (5 bases). The germline CDR1 and CDR2 sequences are MGHDK and SYGVNS. Trimming took 2 bases from V and 4 from J, leaving 14 bases between them. The CDR3 is made up of 15 amino acids. CDR3 loop: CASSEVGARSYGYTF. The CDR3 DNA is TGTGCCAGCAGTGAAGTTGGGGCGCGCAGCTATGGCTACACCTTC.

This clone was recorded once. The rearrangement uses TRBV6-5 and TRBJ2-1; 9 bases map to TRBD2. Germline CDR1 MNHEY, CDR2 SVGAGI. The CDR3 consists of 16 residues. V trimming: 2 bases; J trimming: 6 bases; junction bases outside the gene matches: 8. In DNA, the CDR3 is TGTGCCAGCAGTTACAAGGGCGGGAGGGCGGCCAATGAGCAGTTCTTC. Translating gives CASSYKGGRAANEQFF.

This chain links TRBV28 with TRBJ1-1; TRBD1 is a possible D gene (6 bases). Germline loops: CDR1 MDHEN, CDR2 SYDVKM. Trimming removed 6 bases from V and 7 bases from J, with 12 bases in between. The CDR3 is 12 residues long. CDR3 region: CASSIGQSEAFF. In DNA, the CDR3 is TGTGCCAGCAGCATCGGACAGAGTGAAGCTTTCTTT.

This clone was seen a handful of times. The rearrangement joins TRBV12-5 to TRBJ1-5; D remains unclear. Germline CDR1 reads LGHNT; CDR2 reads FRNRAP. The germline V and J ends were trimmed by 2 bases and 3 bases, with 14 bases remaining between them. The CDR3 is 16 amino acids. The CDR3 nucleotides are TGTGCTAGTGGTTTGCAAAACCCTCAGGCCAATCAGCCCCAGCATTTT. Its translation is CASGLQNPQANQPQHF.

This sequence joins TRBV7-9 and TRBJ2-6; 7 bases fit TRBD1. V shed 4 bases and J 2 bases; nucleotides not matched to a gene: 5. This CDR3 is built from 16 residues. Germline V gene lookup returns CDR1 SEHNR and CDR2 FQNEAQ (reference sequence). CDR3 nucleotide sequence: TGTGCCAGCAGCTGGGAAGACAGGGCTGGGGCCAACGTCCTGACTTTC. Protein product: CASSWEDRAGANVLTF.

The chain joins TRBV6-1 to TRBJ2-5; 8 positions match TRBD2. This CDR3 is built from 16 residues. V lost 1 base, J lost 4 bases, and 8 bases stayed unmatched. The germline gives CDR1 MNHNS, CDR2 SASEGT. The CDR3 region has the DNA TGTGCCAGCAGTGAAGGGGGGGTTCTAGCGGGAGAGACCCAGTACTTC. The encoded protein is CASSEGGVLAGETQYF.

The CDR3 protein is CSVEGRVLGTEAFF. For the CDR3, the DNA is TGCAGCGTTGAAGGCCGGGTCCTGGGCACTGAAGCTTTCTTT. The V and J genes are TRBV29-1 and TRBJ1-1; D gene ambiguous. The CDR3 is 14 residues long. Germline CDR1 is SQVTM and CDR2 is ANQGSEA. Trimming took off 1 base at V and 4 bases at J, with 13 bases between the two ends. The full variable domain, in which reference TRBV29-1 and TRBJ1-1 provide the parts outside the CDR3, is SAVISQKPSRDICQRGTSLTIQCQVDSQVTMMFWYRQQPGQSLTLIATANQGSEATYESGFVIDKFPISRPNLTFSTLTVSNMSPEDSSIYLCSVEGRVLGTEAFFGQGTRLTVV.

The J gene is TRBJ2-7, the V gene TRBV6-5; D might be TRBD1 (5 bases). Germline V CDR1 and CDR2: MNHEY, SVGAGI. The germline V and J ends were trimmed by 2 bases and 2 bases, with 10 bases remaining between them. The CDR3 totals 14 residues. CDR3 sequence reads: CASSYGAGTYEQYF. CDR3 nucleotide sequence: TGTGCCAGCAGTTACGGGGCAGGTACCTACGAGCAGTACTTC.

The chain couples TRBV7-9 to TRBJ1-2; weak D call: TRBD1 (5 bases). With 5 bases removed from V and 3 bases from J, the gap between germline ends came to 22 bases. Germline V gene sequence: CDR1 SEHNR, CDR2 FQNEAQ (reference sequence). The CDR3 is 17 residues long. CDR3 bases: TGTGCCAGCAGCGCAGATACCGGGACGCCCCTTGACTATGGCTACACCTTC. Translated, it gives CASSADTGTPLDYGYTF.